The 27 T cell receptor beta chains below all came from one sample that was sequenced in a study of human T cells and chemical hapten exposure. Time point given: pre-sensitization, week 0. Specified treatment: therapeutic diphenylcyclopropenone sensitization with weekly scalp DPC. TCRdb re-called the RACE reads with MiXCR, one entry per CDR3 protein. Found here are about 98,000 distinct CDR3 sequences, under 14% of them singletons; the top ten hold approximately 3.1%. This specimen consisted of whole blood, obtained in connection with sensitization to the hapten diphenylcyclopropenone (DPC). The receptors here all came from a woman aged 55 to 70 with alopecia areata. Some clones in this sample may be carry-over from other donors' samples.

The chain carries TRBV7-8 and TRBJ2-7, with TRBD1 matching 9 bases. The CDR3 has 16 amino acids. Germline CDR1 reads SGHVS; CDR2 reads FQNEAQ. Unmatched junction bases numbered 8, after V lost 3 bases and J lost 2 bases. CDR3 DNA: TGTGCCAGCAGCTTTGTGAGGGACAGGGACCCCTACGAGCAGTACTTC. This translates into CASSFVRDRDPYEQYF. Based on the CDR3 plus reference TRBV7-8 and TRBJ2-7, the full variable domain is GAGVSQSPRYKVAKRGQDVALRCDPISGHVSLFWYQQALGQGPEFLTYFQNEAQLDKSGLPSDRFFAERPEGSVSTLKIQRTQQEDSAVYLCASSFVRDRDPYEQYFGPGTRLTVT.

Turning to this clonotype: This may stem from a read error, because a much larger clone lies one nucleotide away. The chain couples TRBV7-7 to TRBJ2-7; 8 bases line up with TRBD2. The CDR3 length is 14 residues. The V gene's germline CDR1 is SSHAT and CDR2 FNYEAQ (reference sequence). The CDR3 here is CTSSLFGGAHEQYF. Here the CDR3 DNA reads TGTACTAGCAGCTTATTCGGGGGGGCCCACGAGCAGTACTTC.

The chain combines TRBV30 with TRBJ2-1, with TRBD1 matching 7 bases. Germline-derived CDR1 and CDR2 are GTSNPN and SVGIG (reference sequence). V trimming: 1 base; J trimming: 7 bases; junction bases outside the gene matches: 10. The CDR3 contains 15 residues. The CDR3 loop reads CAWSGTGGLKNEQFF. In DNA, the CDR3 is TGTGCCTGGAGTGGGACAGGAGGTCTGAAGAATGAGCAGTTCTTC. Looking up the rest from reference TRBV30 and TRBJ2-1 gives the full variable domain: SQTIHQWPATLVQPVGSPLSLECTVEGTSNPNLYWYRQAAGRGLQLLFYSVGIGQISSEVPQNLSASRPQDRQFILSSKKLLLSDSGFYLCAWSGTGGLKNEQFFGPGTRLTVL.

The V gene is TRBV4-2, the J gene TRBJ1-1; D is uncertain. The V gene lost 2 bases and the J gene lost 11 bases, with 12 bases spanning the gap. CDR3 size: 12 residues. Germline CDR1 is LGHNA and CDR2 is YNFKEQ. The CDR3 DNA follows: TGTGCCAGCAGCCAAAGGACCGGCCAGGCTTTCTTT. Its protein is CASSQRTGQAFF.

This clonotype was found many times. The chain links TRBV5-5 to TRBJ2-5; 9 nucleotides match TRBD2. J gave up 2 bases and V 0 bases, and 8 bases lay outside the gene matches. The CDR3 runs 17 residues. The V gene's germline CDR1 is SGHKS and CDR2 YYEKEE (reference sequence). The CDR3 DNA sequence: TGTGCCAGCAGCTTGGAGGTAGCGGGGGACCTACAAGAGACCCAGTACTTC. The encoded protein is CASSLEVAGDLQETQYF.

The table lists this clonotype with many counts. V and J are TRBV7-3 and TRBJ1-1; D is perhaps TRBD1 (5 bases). The germline CDR1 and CDR2 sequences are SGHTA and FQGTGA. This CDR3 spans 13 amino acids. The V and J ends lost 1 base and 3 bases respectively, with 6 bases between them. CDR3 sequence (DNA): TGTGCCAGCAGCTTAAAAGGGGACACTGAAGCTTTCTTT. This translates into CASSLKGDTEAFF.

Only a few counts were recorded for this clonotype. The V call is TRBV4-1, the J call TRBJ2-5, with D possibly TRBD2 on 6 matching bases. CDR1 MGHRA and CDR2 YSYEKL come from the germline V gene. The CDR3 spans 15 residues. V lost 3 bases and J 3 bases, leaving 14 bases between the germline ends. CDR3 loop: CASSHLAVGEETQYF. The CDR3 nucleotides are TGCGCCAGCAGCCATTTAGCGGTGGGGGAAGAGACCCAGTACTTC.

In its sample, this clonotype was seen a few times. This chain links TRBV19 with TRBJ2-7; the D gene is possibly TRBD2 (5 bases). Germline CDR1 is LNHDA and CDR2 is SQIVND (reference sequence). V was shortened by 2 bases and J by 2 bases, with 13 bases between the two germline ends. This CDR3 region has 15 residues. CDR3 DNA sequence: TGTGCCAGTAGTATAATGCGGGCCGCAACCTACGAGCAGTACTTC. It specifies CASSIMRAATYEQYF.

The chain carries TRBV5-4 and TRBJ2-5, with D possibly being TRBD1 (6 bases). V was clipped by 4 bases and J by 5 bases, with 12 bases between them. The CDR3 spans 13 residues. The germline CDR1 and CDR2 sequences are SGHNT and YYREEE (reference sequence). CDR3 protein: CASSVAQGETQYF. Written as DNA, the CDR3 is TGTGCCAGCAGCGTAGCTCAGGGGGAGACCCAGTACTTC.

The V gene is TRBV7-8, the J gene TRBJ2-7, with 8 bases lining up with TRBD2. Germline-derived CDR1 and CDR2 are SGHVS and FQNEAQ. The CDR3 contains 16 residues. The J segment lost 2 bases and the V segment lost 1 base, leaving 7 bases of the junction unmatched. CDR3 amino acids: CASSLGSAGGPYEQYF. DNA for the CDR3: TGTGCCAGCAGCTTAGGATCGGCGGGGGGACCCTACGAGCAGTACTTC.

This clonotype showed up just a few times. The rearrangement uses TRBV20-1 and TRBJ1-2, with TRBD1 matching over 9 bases. The length of the CDR3 is 13 residues. The V gene's germline CDR1 is DFQATT and CDR2 SNEGSKA (reference sequence). V lost 6 bases, J lost 2 bases, and 4 bases stayed unmatched. DNA for the CDR3: TGCAGTGCGGAGGACAGGGGAAACTATGGCTACACCTTC. Amino acids: CSAEDRGNYGYTF.

The rearrangement joins TRBV11-2 to TRBJ1-2; tentatively, D is TRBD1 (6 bases). Germline V gives CDR1 SGHAT, CDR2 FQNNGV. V gave up 4 bases and J gave up 8 bases, with 17 bases separating them. The CDR3 has 14 amino acids. The CDR3 nucleotides are TGTGCCAGCAGCTCACTCAGGGGAGGCTGGGGCTACACCTTC. Encoded protein: CASSSLRGGWGYTF.

This clonotype has ten or more counts. CDR3 sequence: CASSQTGQENNEQFF. The CDR3 nucleotides read TGTGCCAGCAGCCAGACGGGACAGGAAAACAATGAGCAGTTCTTC. The chain links TRBV4-2 to TRBJ2-1, with 8 bases matching TRBD1. After removal of 3 bases from V and 5 bases from J, the junction contained 6 bases not matched to a gene. Germline CDR1 and CDR2: LGHNA and YNFKEQ. The CDR3 extends over 15 amino acids.

The rearrangement joins TRBV29-1 to TRBJ2-3; D is undetermined. Germline values: CDR1 SQVTM, CDR2 ANQGSEA. The CDR3 length is 13 residues. V lost 6 bases, J lost 0 bases, and 10 bases lay in between. DNA of the CDR3: TGCAGCGTGGACGGAGCTAGCACAGATACGCAGTATTTT. Protein product: CSVDGASTDTQYF.

This clonotype appeared many times. The V and J genes are TRBV11-2 and TRBJ2-1; D not certain. V lost 0 bases, J lost 0 bases, and 6 bases lay in between. CDR3 length: 15 amino acids. Germline CDR1 reads SGHAT; CDR2 reads FQNNGV. The CDR3 DNA is TGTGCCAGCAGCTTAGACAGCTCCTCCTACAATGAGCAGTTCTTC. Encoded protein: CASSLDSSSYNEQFF.

This clonotype was picked up many times. Its ends do not fully match the called genes, so a read error is possible. The chain couples TRBV5-1 to TRBJ1-2; 10 bases are a match to TRBD1. Germline V gene lookup returns CDR1 SGHRS and CDR2 YFSETQ. The CDR3 length is 14 residues. CDR3 DNA: TGTGCCAGCAGCACAGGACAGGGGGACTATGGCTACACCTTC. Translating it yields CASSTGQGDYGYTF.

The gene calls are TRBV20-1 and TRBJ2-1; the match to TRBD2 covers 12 bases. After removal of 6 bases from V and 8 bases from J, the junction contained 8 bases not matched to a gene. CDR1 is DFQATT and CDR2 is SNEGSKA in the germline V gene (reference sequence). The CDR3 is 14 residues long. In DNA form, the CDR3 reads TGCAGTGCGGATGGACTAGCGGGGCTGGATGAGCAGTTCTTC. Protein: CSADGLAGLDEQFF.

The table lists this clonotype with many counts. The V call is TRBV18, the J call TRBJ1-5, with D unresolved. CDR1 and CDR2 from the germline V gene are KGHSH and LQKENI. With 8 bases removed from V and 4 bases from J, the gap between germline ends came to 9 bases. The CDR3 totals 12 residues. The CDR3 spells CASSPGNQPQHF. The CDR3 coding sequence is TGTGCCAGCAGCCCGGGGAATCAGCCCCAGCATTTT.

This clonotype was picked up a small number of times. This chain uses TRBV12-3 or TRBV12-4 with TRBJ1-3; D may be TRBD1 (5 bases). CDR3 length: 14 residues. Trimming removed 6 bases from V and 0 bases from J, with 9 bases in between. CDR3 DNA: TGTGCCAGCAGCCCGACAGTCTCTGGAAACACCATATATTTT. Its translation is CASSPTVSGNTIYF.

At least ten counts were recorded for this clonotype. The chain is built from TRBV2 and TRBJ1-5; weak D call: TRBD1 (5 bases). The CDR3 runs to 19 residues. The V gene's germline CDR1 is SNHLY and CDR2 FYNNEI. Trimming pared 0 bases from V and 2 bases from J, leaving 20 bases between. The CDR3 sequence is CASSEAAGLKFLGNQPQHF. The DNA of the CDR3 is TGTGCCAGCAGTGAAGCGGCAGGGCTTAAGTTTTTGGGCAATCAGCCCCAGCATTTT.

This clonotype was counted ten times or more. V usage is TRBV5-8 and J usage is TRBJ1-1; TRBD1 agrees at 9 bases. The ends lost 4 bases at V and 2 bases at J; junction bases unmatched: 9. The CDR3 loop spans 16 amino acids. Germline assignment: CDR1 SGHTS and CDR2 YDEGEE. In DNA, the CDR3 is TGTGCCAGCAGCCGAACCGGGACAGGGCGAAACACTGAAGCTTTCTTT. Its translation is CASSRTGTGRNTEAFF.

This clonotype has a count of ten or more. V usage is TRBV6-9 and J usage is TRBJ1-4; no reliable D call. CDR3 size: 11 residues. Trimming removed 6 bases at V and 10 bases at J, with 9 bases between. From germline, CDR1 is MNHGY and CDR2 SVAAGI. CDR3 protein: CASRSRGKLFF. CDR3 DNA: TGTGCCAGCAGGTCCCGGGGAAAACTGTTTTTT.

This clonotype was recorded at least ten times. The chain combines TRBV10-1 with TRBJ2-1; 9 bases match TRBD2. In germline, CDR1 is WNHNN, CDR2 SYGVQD (reference sequence). J lost 6 bases, V lost 5 bases, and 5 bases had no gene match. The CDR3 is made up of 14 amino acids. This CDR3 is CASSPAGGRNEQFF. CDR3 sequence (DNA): TGCGCCAGCAGTCCAGCGGGGGGCCGCAATGAGCAGTTCTTC.

The chain links TRBV9 to TRBJ2-3, with 9 bases that match TRBD2. From germline, CDR1 is SGDLS and CDR2 YYNGEE. J lost 6 bases, V lost 7 bases, and 12 bases had no gene match. This CDR3 contains 15 residues. The CDR3 nucleotides are TGTGCCAGCGCCCGGGGAGCGGGGGGTGGGGATACGCAGTATTTT. This sequence encodes CASARGAGGGDTQYF. The whole variable domain, remainder taken from reference TRBV9 and TRBJ2-3, is DSGVTQTPKHLITATGQRVTLRCSPRSGDLSVYWYQQSLDQGLQFLIQYYNGEERAKGNILERFSAQQFPDLHSELNLSSLELGDSALYFCASARGAGGGDTQYFGPGTRLTVL.

This clonotype was seen repeatedly, ten times or more. This rearrangement joins TRBV7-3 to TRBJ2-1; TRBD2 agrees at 13 bases. V shed 5 bases and J 2 bases; nucleotides not matched to a gene: 3. The V gene's germline CDR1 is SGHTA and CDR2 FQGTGA. This CDR3 is 16 amino acids long. The CDR3 DNA reads as TGTGCCAGCAGCACCGGACTAGCGGGGGCCTACAATGAGCAGTTCTTC. This sequence encodes CASSTGLAGAYNEQFF. The whole variable domain, filled in from reference TRBV7-3 and TRBJ2-1, reads GAGVSQTPSNKVTEKGKYVELRCDPISGHTALYWYRQSLGQGPEFLIYFQGTGAADDSGLPNDRFFAVRPEGSVSTLKIQRTERGDSAVYLCASSTGLAGAYNEQFFGPGTRLTVL.

This clonotype was seen many times. This chain's CDR3 is CSARPLQGPDQPQHF. The CDR3 nucleotides are TGCAGTGCTAGGCCCTTACAGGGGCCCGATCAGCCCCAGCATTTT. The chain links TRBV20-1 to TRBJ1-5, with 7 bases aligning to TRBD1. The CDR3 is made up of 15 amino acids. Germline trimming cut 3 bases from V and 5 bases from J; bases unmatched to any gene: 10. Germline assignment: CDR1 DFQATT and CDR2 SNEGSKA (reference sequence).

This clonotype came up many times. J is TRBJ1-2 and V is TRBV25-1; TRBD1 might be the D (5 bases). Germline loops: CDR1 MGHDK, CDR2 SYGVNS. The CDR3 extends over 13 amino acids. With 9 bases removed from V and 10 bases from J, the gap between germline ends came to 21 bases. CDR3 DNA: TGTGCCAGTGGTACCCCGGGGGAGAAGGCCTACACCTTC. Its protein is CASGTPGEKAYTF.